This record looks at one T cell receptor beta chain sequence and its context. Antigen unknown. Nominally healthy donors were sampled, though unrecorded immune exposures were likely. This sample is part of a study of cytomegalovirus exposure and HLA in healthy donors. Study background: Researchers found that roughly 80% of under 450 genotyped donors fell within the Caucasian-associated ancestry cluster.

General observations from the study: The study put 160 or so TCR beta chains on its list as cytomegalovirus-associated. CMV serostatus was the only recorded immune exposure for donors.

The PCR employed 60 Vbeta primers together with 13 Jbeta primers. Profiling relied on immunoSEQ multiplex PCR, and the TCRdb table lists in-frame clones only, not all of them. Of fewer than 200,000 clones in the sample, more than 70% are singletons; the top ten hold about 5%. V was shortened by 2 bases and J by 4 bases, with 12 bases between the two germline ends. CDR1 and CDR2 (germline): SGHNT, YYREEE (reference sequence). The CDR3 runs to 14 residues. The sample was PBMCs. The rearrangement links TRBV5-4 to TRBJ1-2; no clear D. The origin of this receptor is a woman in her 50s in good health and CMV-seropositive. The CDR3 loop reads CASSLGRISYGYTF. CDR3 nucleotides: TGTGCCAGCAGCTTAGGGAGGATTAGCTATGGCTACACCTTC.